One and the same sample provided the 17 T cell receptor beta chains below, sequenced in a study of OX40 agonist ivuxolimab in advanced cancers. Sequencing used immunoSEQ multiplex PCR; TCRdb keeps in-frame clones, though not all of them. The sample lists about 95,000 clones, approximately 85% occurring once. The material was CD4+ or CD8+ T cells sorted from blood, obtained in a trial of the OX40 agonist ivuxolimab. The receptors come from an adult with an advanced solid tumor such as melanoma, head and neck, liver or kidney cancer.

In DNA form, the CDR3 reads TGCGCCAGCAGCCAAGGGGACAGGGAAAATTTTGGCTACACCTTC. This encodes CASSQGDRENFGYTF. The chain couples TRBV4-3 to TRBJ1-2, with 9 nucleotides matching TRBD1. V dropped 1 base and J dropped 7; count of bases not matched to a gene: 7. The CDR3 length is 15 residues. The germline V gene has CDR1 LGHNA and CDR2 YSLEER.

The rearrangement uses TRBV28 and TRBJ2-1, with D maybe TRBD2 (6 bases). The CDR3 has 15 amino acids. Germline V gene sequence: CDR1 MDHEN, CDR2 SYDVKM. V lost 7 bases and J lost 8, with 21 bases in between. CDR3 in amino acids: CASTKAGRSVDEQFF. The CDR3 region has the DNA TGTGCCAGCACTAAGGCCGGGAGATCGGTCGATGAGCAGTTCTTC.

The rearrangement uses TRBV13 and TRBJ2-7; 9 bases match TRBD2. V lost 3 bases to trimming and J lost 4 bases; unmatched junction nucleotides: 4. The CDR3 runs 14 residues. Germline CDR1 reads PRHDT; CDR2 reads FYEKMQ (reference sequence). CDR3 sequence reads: CASSFSGSSYEQYF. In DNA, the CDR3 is TGTGCCAGCAGCTTTAGCGGGAGTTCTTACGAGCAGTACTTC.

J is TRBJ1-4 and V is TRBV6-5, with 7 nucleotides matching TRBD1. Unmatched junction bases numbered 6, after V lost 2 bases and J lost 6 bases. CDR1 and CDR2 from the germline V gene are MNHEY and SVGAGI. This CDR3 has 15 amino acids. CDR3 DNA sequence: TGTGCCAGCAGTTACGCCCAGGGGGGGGATGAAAAACTGTTTTTT. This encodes CASSYAQGGDEKLFF.

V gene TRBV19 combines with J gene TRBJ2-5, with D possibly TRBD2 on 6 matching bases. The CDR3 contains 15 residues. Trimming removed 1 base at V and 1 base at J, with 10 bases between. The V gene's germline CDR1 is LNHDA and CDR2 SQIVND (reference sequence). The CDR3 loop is CASSIGERAQETQYF. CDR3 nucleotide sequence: TGTGCCAGTAGTATAGGAGAGCGGGCCCAAGAGACCCAGTACTTC.

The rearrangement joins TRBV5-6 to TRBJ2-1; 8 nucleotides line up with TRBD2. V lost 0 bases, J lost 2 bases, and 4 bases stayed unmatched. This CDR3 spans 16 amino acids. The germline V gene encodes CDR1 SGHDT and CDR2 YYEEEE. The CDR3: CASSLGGGLAYNEQFF. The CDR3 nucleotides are TGTGCCAGCAGCTTGGGCGGGGGGCTAGCCTACAATGAGCAGTTCTTC. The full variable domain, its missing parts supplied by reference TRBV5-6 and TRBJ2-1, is DAGVTQSPTHLIKTRGQQVTLRCSPKSGHDTVSWYQQALGQGPQFIFQYYEEEERQRGNFPDRFSGHQFPNYSSELNVNALLLGDSALYLCASSLGGGLAYNEQFFGPGTRLTVL.

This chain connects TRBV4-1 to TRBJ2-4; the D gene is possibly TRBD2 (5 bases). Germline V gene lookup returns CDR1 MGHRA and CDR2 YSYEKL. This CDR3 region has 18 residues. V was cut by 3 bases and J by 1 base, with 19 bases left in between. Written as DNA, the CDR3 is TGCGCCAGCAGCCAGGACGGAGGAAGCAGAATCGCCAAAAACATTCAGTACTTC. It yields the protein CASSQDGGSRIAKNIQYF.

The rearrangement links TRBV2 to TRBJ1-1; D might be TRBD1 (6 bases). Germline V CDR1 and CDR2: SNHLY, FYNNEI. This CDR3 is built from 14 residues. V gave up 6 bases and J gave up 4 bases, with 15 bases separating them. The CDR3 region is CASSPGQSSTEAFF. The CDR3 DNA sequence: TGTGCCAGCAGCCCTGGACAGTCGAGCACTGAAGCTTTCTTT.

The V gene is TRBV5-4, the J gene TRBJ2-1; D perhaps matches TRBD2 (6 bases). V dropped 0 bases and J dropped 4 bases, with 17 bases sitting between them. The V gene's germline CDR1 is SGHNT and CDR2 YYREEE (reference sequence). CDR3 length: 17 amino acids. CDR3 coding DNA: TGTGCCAGCAGCTTGGCCGTTCGGAGGGGCGTATACAATGAGCAGTTCTTC. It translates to CASSLAVRRGVYNEQFF.

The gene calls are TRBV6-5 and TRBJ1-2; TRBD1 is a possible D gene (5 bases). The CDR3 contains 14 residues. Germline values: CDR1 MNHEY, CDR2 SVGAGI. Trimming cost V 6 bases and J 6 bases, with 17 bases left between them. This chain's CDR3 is CASRYRPGGHGYTF. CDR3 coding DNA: TGTGCCAGCAGGTACAGGCCCGGAGGTCATGGCTACACCTTC.

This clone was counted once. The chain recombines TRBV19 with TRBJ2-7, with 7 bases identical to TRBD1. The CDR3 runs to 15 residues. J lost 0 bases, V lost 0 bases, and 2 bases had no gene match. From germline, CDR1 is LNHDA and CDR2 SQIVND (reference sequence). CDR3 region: CASSIDGDSSYEQYF. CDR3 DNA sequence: TGTGCCAGTAGTATAGATGGGGACAGCTCCTACGAGCAGTACTTC.

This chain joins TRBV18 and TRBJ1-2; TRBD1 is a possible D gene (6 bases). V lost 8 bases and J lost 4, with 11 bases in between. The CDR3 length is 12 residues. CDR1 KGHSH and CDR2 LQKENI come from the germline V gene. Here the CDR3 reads CASNRDSYGYTF. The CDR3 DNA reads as TGTGCCAGCAACAGGGACTCCTATGGCTACACCTTC.

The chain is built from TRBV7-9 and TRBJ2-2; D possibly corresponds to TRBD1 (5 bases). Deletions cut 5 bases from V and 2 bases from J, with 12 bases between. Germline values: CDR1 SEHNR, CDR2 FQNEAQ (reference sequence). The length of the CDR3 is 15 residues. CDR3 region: CASSGQGRNTGELFF. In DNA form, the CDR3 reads TGTGCCAGCAGCGGGCAGGGTCGAAACACCGGGGAGCTGTTTTTT. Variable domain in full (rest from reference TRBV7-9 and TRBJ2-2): DTGVSQNPRHKITKRGQNVTFRCDPISEHNRLYWYRQTLGQGPEFLTYFQNEAQLEKSRLLSDRFSAERPKGSFSTLEIQRTEQGDSAMYLCASSGQGRNTGELFFGEGSRLTVL.

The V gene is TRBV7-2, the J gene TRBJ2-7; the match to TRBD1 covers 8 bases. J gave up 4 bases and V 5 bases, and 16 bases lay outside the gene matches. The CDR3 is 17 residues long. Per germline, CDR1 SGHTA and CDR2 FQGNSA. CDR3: CASSLKGLGTGSYEQYF. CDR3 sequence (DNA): TGTGCCAGCAGCCTAAAGGGTCTAGGGACAGGAAGTTACGAGCAGTACTTC. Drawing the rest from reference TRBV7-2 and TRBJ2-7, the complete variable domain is GAGVSQSPSNKVTEKGKDVELRCDPISGHTALYWYRQSLGQGLEFLIYFQGNSAPDKSGLPSDRFSAERTGGSVSTLTIQRTQQEDSAVYLCASSLKGLGTGSYEQYFGPGTRLTVT.

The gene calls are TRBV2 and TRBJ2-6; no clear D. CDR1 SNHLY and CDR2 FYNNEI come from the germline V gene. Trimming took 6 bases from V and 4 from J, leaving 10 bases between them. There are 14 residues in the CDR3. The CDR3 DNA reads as TGTGCCAGCAGCGTTGGGCCCGGGGCCAACGTCCTGACTTTC. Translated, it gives CASSVGPGANVLTF.

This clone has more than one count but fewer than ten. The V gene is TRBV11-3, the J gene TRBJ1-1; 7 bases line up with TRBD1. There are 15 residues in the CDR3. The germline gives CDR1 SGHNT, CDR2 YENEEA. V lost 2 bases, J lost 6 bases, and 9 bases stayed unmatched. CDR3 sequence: CASSLTRSQGAEAFF. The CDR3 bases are TGTGCCAGCAGCTTAACTCGATCCCAGGGGGCTGAAGCTTTCTTT.

CDR3 sequence: CASSPGQAQPQHF. CDR3 bases: TGTGCCAGCAGTCCGGGACAGGCTCAGCCCCAGCATTTT. The gene calls are TRBV28 and TRBJ1-5, with 8 bases that match TRBD1. V gave up 5 bases and J gave up 6 bases; unmatched junction bases: 3. The CDR3 is 13 amino acids. CDR1 and CDR2 (germline): MDHEN, SYDVKM.